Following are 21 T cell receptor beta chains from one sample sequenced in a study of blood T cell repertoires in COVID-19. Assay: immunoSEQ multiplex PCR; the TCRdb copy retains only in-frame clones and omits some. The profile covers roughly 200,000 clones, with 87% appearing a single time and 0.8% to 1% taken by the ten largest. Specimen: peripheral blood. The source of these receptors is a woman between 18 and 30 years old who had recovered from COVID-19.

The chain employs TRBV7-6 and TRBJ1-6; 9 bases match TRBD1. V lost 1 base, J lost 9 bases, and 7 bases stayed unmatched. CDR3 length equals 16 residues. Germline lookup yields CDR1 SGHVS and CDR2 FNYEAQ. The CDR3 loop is CASSLDPGQGPSPLHF. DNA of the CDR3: TGTGCCAGCAGCTTAGATCCGGGACAGGGCCCTTCACCCCTCCACTTT. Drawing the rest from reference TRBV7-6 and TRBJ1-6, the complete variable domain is GAGVSQSPRYKVTKRGQDVALRCDPISGHVSLYWYRQALGQGPEFLTYFNYEAQQDKSGLPNDRFSAERPEGSISTLTIQRTEQRDSAMYRCASSLDPGQGPSPLHFGNGTRLTVT.

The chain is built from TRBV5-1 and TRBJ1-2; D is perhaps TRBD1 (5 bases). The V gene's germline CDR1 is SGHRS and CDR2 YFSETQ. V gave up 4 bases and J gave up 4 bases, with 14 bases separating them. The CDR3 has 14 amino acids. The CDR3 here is CASSPVRDGYGYTF. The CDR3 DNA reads TGCGCCAGCAGCCCAGTGCGGGACGGCTATGGCTACACCTTC.

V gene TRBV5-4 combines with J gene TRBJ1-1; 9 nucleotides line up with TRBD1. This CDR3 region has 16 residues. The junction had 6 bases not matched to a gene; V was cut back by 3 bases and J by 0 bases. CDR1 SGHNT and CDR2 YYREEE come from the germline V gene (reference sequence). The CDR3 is CASSSRQGGMNTEAFF. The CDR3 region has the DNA TGTGCCAGCAGCTCGCGACAGGGGGGTATGAACACTGAAGCTTTCTTT.

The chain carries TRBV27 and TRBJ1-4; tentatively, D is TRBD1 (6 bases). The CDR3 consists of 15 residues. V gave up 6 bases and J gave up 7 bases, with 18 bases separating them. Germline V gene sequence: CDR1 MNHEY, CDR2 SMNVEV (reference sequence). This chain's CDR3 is CASRSLGGEIEKLFF. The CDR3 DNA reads TGTGCCAGCAGATCCTTAGGGGGTGAAATTGAAAAACTGTTTTTT.

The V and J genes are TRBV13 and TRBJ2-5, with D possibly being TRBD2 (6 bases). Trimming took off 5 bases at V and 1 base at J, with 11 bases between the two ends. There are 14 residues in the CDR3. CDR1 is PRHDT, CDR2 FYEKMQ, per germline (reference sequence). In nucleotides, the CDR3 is TGTGCCAGCAGCCTCCAGCGGGCCCAAGAGACCCAGTACTTC. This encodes CASSLQRAQETQYF.

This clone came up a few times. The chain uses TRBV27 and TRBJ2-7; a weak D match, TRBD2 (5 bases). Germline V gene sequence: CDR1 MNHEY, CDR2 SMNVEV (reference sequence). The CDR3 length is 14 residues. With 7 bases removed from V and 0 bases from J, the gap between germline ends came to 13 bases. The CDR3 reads CASMDPRGSYEQYF. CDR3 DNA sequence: TGTGCCAGCATGGACCCCCGGGGCTCCTACGAGCAGTACTTC.

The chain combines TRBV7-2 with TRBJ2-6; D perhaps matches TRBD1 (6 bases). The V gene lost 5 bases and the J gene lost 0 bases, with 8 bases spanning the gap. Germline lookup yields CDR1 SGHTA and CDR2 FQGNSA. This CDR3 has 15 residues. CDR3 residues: CASSQQGSGANVLTF. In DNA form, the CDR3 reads TGTGCCAGCAGCCAACAGGGCTCTGGGGCCAACGTCCTGACTTTC.

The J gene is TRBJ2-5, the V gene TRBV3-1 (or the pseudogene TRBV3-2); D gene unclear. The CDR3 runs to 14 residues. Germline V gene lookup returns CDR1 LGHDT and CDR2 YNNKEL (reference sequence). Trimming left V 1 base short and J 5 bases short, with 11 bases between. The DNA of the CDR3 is TGTGCCAGCAGCCAAGTAGTAAGCAGGGAGACCCAGTACTTC. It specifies CASSQVVSRETQYF.

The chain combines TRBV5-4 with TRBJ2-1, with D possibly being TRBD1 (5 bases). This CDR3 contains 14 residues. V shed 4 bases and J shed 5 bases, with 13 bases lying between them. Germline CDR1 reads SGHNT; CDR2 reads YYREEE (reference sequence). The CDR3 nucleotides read TGTGCCAGCAGCCCATTTGACAGAAACAATGAGCAGTTCTTC. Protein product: CASSPFDRNNEQFF.

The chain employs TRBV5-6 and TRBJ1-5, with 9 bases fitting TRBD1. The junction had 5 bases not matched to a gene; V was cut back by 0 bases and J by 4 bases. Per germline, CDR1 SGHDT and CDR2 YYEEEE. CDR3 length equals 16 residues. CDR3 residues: CASSLAGGTGNQPQHF. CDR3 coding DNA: TGTGCCAGCAGCTTGGCTGGGGGGACAGGGAATCAGCCCCAGCATTTT.

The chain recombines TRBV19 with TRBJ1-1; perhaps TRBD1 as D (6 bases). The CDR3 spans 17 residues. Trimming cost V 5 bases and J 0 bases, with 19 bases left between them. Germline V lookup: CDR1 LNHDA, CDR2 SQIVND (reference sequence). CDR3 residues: CASSGPPGTLLNTEAFF. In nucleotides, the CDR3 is TGTGCCAGTAGTGGGCCACCTGGGACATTACTGAACACTGAAGCTTTCTTT. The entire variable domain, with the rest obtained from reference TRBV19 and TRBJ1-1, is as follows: DGGITQSPKYLFRKEGQNVTLSCEQNLNHDAMYWYRQDPGQGLRLIYYSQIVNDFQKGDIAEGYSVSREKKESFPLTVTSAQKNPTAFYLCASSGPPGTLLNTEAFFGQGTRLTVV.

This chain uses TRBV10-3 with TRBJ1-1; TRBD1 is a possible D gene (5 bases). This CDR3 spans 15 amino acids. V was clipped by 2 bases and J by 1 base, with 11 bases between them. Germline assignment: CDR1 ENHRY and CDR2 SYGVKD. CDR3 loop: CAISERLGANTEAFF. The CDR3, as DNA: TGTGCCATCAGTGAGCGGTTAGGGGCGAACACTGAAGCTTTCTTT.

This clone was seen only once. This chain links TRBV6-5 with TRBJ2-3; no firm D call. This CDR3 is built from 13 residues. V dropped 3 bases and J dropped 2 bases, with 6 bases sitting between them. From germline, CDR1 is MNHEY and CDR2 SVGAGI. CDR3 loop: CASSYSHTDTQYF. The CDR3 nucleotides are TGTGCCAGCAGTTATTCCCACACAGATACGCAGTATTTT.

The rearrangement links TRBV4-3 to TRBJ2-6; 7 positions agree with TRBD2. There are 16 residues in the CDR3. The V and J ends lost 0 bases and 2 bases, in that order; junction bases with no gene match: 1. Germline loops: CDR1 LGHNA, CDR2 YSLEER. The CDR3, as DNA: TGCGCCAGCAGCCAAGATGGGGGGGCTGGGGCCAACGTCCTGACTTTC. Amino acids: CASSQDGGAGANVLTF.

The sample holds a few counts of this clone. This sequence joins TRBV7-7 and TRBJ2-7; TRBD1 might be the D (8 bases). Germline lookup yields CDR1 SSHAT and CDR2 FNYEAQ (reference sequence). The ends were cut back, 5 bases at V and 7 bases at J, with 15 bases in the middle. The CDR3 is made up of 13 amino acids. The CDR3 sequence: CASSRTGREEQYF. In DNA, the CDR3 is TGTGCCAGCAGCCGGACAGGGAGGGAGGAGCAGTACTTC.

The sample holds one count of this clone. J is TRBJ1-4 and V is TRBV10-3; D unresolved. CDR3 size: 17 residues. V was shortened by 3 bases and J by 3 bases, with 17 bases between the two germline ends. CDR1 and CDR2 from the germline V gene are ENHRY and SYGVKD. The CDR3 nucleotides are TGTGCCATCAGTGAATCCTTCGGCGGGGTGGCTAATGAAAAACTGTTTTTT. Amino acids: CAISESFGGVANEKLFF.

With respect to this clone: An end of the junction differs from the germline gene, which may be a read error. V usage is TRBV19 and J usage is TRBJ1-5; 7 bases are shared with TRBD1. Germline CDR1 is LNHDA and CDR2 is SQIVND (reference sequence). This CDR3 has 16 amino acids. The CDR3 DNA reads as TGTGCCAGTAGTATTTCCGCCGGGACAGCTAATCCGCCCCAGCATTTT. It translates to CASSISAGTANPPQHF.

The chain's CDR3 is CASSQEMDMNTEAFF. CDR3 DNA: TGTGCCAGCAGCCAAGAGATGGACATGAACACTGAAGCTTTCTTT. The J gene is TRBJ1-1, the V gene TRBV3-1 (or the pseudogene TRBV3-2); D is perhaps TRBD1 (5 bases). The CDR3 has 15 residues. CDR1 is LGHDT, CDR2 YNNKEL, per germline (reference sequence). Deletions cut 0 bases from V and 0 bases from J, with 8 bases between.

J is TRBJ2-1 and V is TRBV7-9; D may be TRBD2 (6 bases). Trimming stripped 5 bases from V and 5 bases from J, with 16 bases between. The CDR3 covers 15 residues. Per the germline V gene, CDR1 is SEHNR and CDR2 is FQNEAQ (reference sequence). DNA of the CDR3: TGTGCCAGCAGCCCGCCGGGACTCTTAAACAATGAGCAGTTCTTC. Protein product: CASSPPGLLNNEQFF.

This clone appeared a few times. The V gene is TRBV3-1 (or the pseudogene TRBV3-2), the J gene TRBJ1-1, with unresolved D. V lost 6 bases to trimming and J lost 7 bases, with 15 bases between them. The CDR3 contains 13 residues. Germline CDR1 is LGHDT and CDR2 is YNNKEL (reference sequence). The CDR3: CASSPRSGVEAFF. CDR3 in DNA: TGTGCCAGCAGTCCCCGTTCGGGAGTTGAAGCTTTCTTT.

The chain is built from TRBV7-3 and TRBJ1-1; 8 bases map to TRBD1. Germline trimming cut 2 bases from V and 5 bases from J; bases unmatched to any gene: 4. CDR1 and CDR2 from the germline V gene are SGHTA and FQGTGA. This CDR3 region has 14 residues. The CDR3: CASSLGQGETEAFF. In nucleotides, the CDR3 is TGTGCCAGCAGCTTAGGACAGGGAGAAACTGAAGCTTTCTTT.